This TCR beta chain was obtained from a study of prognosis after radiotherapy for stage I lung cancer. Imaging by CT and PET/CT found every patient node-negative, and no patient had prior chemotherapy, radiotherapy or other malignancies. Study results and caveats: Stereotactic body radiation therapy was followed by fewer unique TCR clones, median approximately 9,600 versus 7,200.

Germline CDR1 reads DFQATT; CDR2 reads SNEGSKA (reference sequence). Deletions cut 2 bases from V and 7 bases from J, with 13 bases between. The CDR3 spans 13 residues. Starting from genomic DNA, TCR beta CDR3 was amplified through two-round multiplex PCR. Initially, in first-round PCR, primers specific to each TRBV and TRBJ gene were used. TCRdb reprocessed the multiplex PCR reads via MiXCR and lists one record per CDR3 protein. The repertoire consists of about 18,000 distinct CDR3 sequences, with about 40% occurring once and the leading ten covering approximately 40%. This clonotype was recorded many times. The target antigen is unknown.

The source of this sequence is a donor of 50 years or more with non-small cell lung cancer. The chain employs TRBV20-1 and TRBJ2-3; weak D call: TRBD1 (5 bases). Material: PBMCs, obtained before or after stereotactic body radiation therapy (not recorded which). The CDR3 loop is CSARSTGANTQYF. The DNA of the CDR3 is TGCAGTGCTAGATCAACAGGAGCTAATACGCAGTATTTT.